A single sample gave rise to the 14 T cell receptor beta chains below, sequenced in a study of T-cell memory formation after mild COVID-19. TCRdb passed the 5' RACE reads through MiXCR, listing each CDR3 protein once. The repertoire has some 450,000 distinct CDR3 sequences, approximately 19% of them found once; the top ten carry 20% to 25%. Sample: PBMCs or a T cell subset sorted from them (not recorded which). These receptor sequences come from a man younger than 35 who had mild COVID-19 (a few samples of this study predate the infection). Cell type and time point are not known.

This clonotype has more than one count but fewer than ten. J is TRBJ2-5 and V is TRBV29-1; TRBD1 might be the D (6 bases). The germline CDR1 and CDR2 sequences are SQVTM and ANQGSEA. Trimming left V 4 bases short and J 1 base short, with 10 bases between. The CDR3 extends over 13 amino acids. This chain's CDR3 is CSVATGRQETQYF. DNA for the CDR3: TGCAGCGTTGCCACAGGGCGCCAAGAGACCCAGTACTTC.

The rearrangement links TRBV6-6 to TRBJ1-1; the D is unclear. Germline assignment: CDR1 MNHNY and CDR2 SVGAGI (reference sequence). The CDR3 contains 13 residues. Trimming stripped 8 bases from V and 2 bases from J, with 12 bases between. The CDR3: CASGNIPNTEAFF. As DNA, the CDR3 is TGTGCCAGCGGAAATATTCCTAACACTGAAGCTTTCTTT.

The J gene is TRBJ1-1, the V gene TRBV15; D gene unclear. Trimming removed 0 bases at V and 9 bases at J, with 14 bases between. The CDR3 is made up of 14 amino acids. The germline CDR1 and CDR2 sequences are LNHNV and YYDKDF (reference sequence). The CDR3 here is CATSRESQSLQAFF. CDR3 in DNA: TGTGCCACCAGCAGAGAGTCCCAGAGTCTCCAAGCTTTCTTT.

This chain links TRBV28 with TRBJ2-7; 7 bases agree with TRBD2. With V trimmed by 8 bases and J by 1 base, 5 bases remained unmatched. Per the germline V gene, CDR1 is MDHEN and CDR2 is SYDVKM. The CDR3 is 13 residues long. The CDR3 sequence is CASWRRGSYEQYV. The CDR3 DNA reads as TGTGCCAGCTGGAGGCGGGGGTCCTACGAGCAGTACGTC.

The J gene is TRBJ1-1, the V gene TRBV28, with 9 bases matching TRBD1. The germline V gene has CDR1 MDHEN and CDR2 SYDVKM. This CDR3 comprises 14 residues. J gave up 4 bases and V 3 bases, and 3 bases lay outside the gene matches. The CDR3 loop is CASSFTGGLTEAFF. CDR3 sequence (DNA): TGTGCCAGCAGTTTTACAGGGGGCCTCACTGAAGCTTTCTTT.

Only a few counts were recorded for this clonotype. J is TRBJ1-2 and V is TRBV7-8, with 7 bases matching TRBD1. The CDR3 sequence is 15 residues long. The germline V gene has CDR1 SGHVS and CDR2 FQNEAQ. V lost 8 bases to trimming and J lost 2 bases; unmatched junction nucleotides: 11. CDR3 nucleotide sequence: TGTGCCAGCCGAACCGCTCGGACAGGAAACTATGGCTACACCTTC. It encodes CASRTARTGNYGYTF.

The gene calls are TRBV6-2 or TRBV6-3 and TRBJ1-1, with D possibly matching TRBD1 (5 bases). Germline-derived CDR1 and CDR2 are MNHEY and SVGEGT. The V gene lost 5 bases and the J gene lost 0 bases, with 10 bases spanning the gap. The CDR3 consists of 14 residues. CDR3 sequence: CASSRDYLNTEAFF. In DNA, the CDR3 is TGTGCCAGCAGTCGGGACTACCTGAACACTGAAGCTTTCTTT.

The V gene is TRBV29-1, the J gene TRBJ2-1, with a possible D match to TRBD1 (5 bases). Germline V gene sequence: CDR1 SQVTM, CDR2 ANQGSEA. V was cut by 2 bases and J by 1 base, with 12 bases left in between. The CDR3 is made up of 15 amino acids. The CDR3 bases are TGCAGCGTTGAATATGGGCAGGGATCCTACAATGAGCAGTTCTTC. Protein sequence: CSVEYGQGSYNEQFF.

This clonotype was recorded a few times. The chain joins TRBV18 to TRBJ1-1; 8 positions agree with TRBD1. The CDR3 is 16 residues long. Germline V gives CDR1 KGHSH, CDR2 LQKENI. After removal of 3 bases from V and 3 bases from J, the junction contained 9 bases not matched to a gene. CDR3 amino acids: CASSPNSGGWYTEAFF. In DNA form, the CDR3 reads TGTGCCAGCTCACCTAACTCAGGGGGCTGGTACACTGAAGCTTTCTTT.

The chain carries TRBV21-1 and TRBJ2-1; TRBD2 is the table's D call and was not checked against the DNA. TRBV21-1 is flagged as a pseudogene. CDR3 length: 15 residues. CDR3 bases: TGTGCCAGCAGGGGAGCGGGGGGCATCTACAATGAGCAGTTCTTC. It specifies CASRGAGGIYNEQFF.

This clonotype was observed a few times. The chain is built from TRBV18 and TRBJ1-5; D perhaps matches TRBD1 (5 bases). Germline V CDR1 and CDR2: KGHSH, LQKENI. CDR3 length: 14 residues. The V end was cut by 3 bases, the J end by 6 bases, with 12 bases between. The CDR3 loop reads CASSPGGTGQPQHF. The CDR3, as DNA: TGTGCCAGCTCACCGGGGGGGACCGGTCAGCCCCAGCATTTT.

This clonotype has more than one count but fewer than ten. As DNA, the CDR3 is TGCGCCAGCAGCTTACCCAACACCGGGGAGCTGTTTTTT. Translation: CASSLPNTGELFF. The chain combines TRBV5-1 with TRBJ2-2, with D hard to call. Trimming cost V 2 bases and J 2 bases, with 4 bases left between them. Germline CDR1 reads SGHRS; CDR2 reads YFSETQ. This CDR3 spans 13 amino acids.

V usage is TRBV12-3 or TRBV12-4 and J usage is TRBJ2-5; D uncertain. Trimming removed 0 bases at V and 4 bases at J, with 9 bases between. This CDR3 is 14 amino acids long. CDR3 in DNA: TGTGCCAGCAGTTTAGCGACAATGGGAGAGACCCAGTACTTC. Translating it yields CASSLATMGETQYF.

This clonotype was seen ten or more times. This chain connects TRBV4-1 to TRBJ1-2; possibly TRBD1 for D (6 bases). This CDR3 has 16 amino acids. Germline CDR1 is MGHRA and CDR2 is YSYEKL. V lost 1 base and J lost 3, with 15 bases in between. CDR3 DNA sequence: TGCGCCAGCAGCCAAGTGTTCCGGCCAGGGGACTATGGCTACACCTTC. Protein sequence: CASSQVFRPGDYGYTF.